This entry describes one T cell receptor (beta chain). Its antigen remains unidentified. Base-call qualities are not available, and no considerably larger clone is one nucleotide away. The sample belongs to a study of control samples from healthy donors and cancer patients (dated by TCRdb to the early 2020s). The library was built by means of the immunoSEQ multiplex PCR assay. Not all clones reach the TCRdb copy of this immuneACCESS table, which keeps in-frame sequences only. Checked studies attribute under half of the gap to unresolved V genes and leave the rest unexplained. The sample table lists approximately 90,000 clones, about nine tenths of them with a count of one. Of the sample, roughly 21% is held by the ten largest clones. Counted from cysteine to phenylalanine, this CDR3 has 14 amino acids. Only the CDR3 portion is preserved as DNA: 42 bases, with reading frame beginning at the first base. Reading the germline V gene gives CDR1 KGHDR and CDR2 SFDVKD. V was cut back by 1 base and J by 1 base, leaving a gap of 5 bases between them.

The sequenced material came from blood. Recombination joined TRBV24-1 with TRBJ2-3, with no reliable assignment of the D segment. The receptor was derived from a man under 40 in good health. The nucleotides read TGTGCCACCAGTGATTTAATGGGCACAGATACGCAGTATTTT. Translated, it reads CATSDLMGTDTQYF.